The 6 T cell receptor beta chains below come from one sample, sequenced in a study of ipilimumab plus nivolumab after autologous stem cell transplantation. The table came from immunoSEQ multiplex PCR; TCRdb's copy has only in-frame clones and leaves some out. The sample records about 43,000 clones, 88% being singletons. Sequenced here: PBMCs, sampled in a trial of ipilimumab plus nivolumab as post-transplant consolidation. These receptors were obtained from a male donor with multiple myeloma.

The CDR3 loop reads CASTTWGLPKAFF. The CDR3 DNA reads TGTGCCAGCACTACTTGGGGCCTCCCTAAAGCTTTCTTT. The V gene is TRBV6-1, the J gene TRBJ1-1; D may be TRBD1 (5 bases). This CDR3 has 13 residues. V was trimmed by 7 bases and J by 9 bases, leaving 18 bases between them. In germline, CDR1 is MNHNS, CDR2 SASEGT.

The chain is built from TRBV6-5 and TRBJ2-6; TRBD2 is a possible D gene (5 bases). Germline loops: CDR1 MNHEY, CDR2 SVGAGI. Trimming cost V 6 bases and J 0 bases, with 9 bases left between them. There are 15 residues in the CDR3. CDR3 amino acids: CASRGRVSGANVLTF. CDR3 nucleotide sequence: TGTGCCAGCAGAGGGCGGGTCTCTGGGGCCAACGTCCTGACTTTC.

The chain couples TRBV6-4 to TRBJ2-5, with D possibly matching TRBD1 (6 bases). This CDR3 contains 14 residues. V lost 9 bases to trimming and J lost 7 bases, with 21 bases between them. In germline, CDR1 is MRHNA, CDR2 SNTAGT. CDR3 loop: CASKRDKLLWTQYF. Written as DNA, the CDR3 is TGTGCCAGTAAAAGGGACAAGCTTTTATGGACCCAGTACTTC.

V and J are TRBV19 and TRBJ2-2; TRBD1 aligns across 9 bases. The CDR3 runs to 16 residues. V gave up 5 bases and J gave up 4 bases; unmatched junction bases: 8. Germline CDR1 LNHDA, CDR2 SQIVND (reference sequence). The CDR3 DNA reads TGTGCCAGTAGTGTCCGGGACAGGGAAGGCACCGGGGAGCTGTTTTTT. It specifies CASSVRDREGTGELFF.

By share of the sample, this clone is medium-sized. The J gene is TRBJ1-1, the V gene TRBV11-2; a possible D gene is TRBD1 (5 bases). In germline, CDR1 is SGHAT, CDR2 FQNNGV. The V end lost 5 bases, the J end lost 11 bases, and 15 bases lay between the germline ends. CDR3 length: 12 amino acids. CDR3 coding DNA: TGTGCCAGCAGCGAAAGACAGTTCTCGGCTTTCTTT. Its protein is CASSERQFSAFF.

This chain connects TRBV30 to TRBJ1-2; D is ambiguous. Germline V lookup: CDR1 GTSNPN, CDR2 SVGIG (reference sequence). This CDR3 spans 12 amino acids. Trimming shortened V by 2 bases and J by 4 bases, and 8 bases separated the two germline ends. DNA for the CDR3: TGTGCCTGGAGTCAGCTGTCCTATGGCTACACCTTC. It specifies CAWSQLSYGYTF.